This is a list of T cell receptor beta chains from one sample in a study of CD8+CD57+ T cells in acquired aplastic anemia. MiXCR, run by TCRdb on the reads, gives a single entry per CDR3 protein. The sample holds about 95,000 distinct CDR3 sequences, 55% to 80% seen once. The sample taken for sequencing was sorted CD4+, CD8+, or CD8+CD57+ T cells (not recorded which) from PBMCs. Source of these receptors: a human donor with aplastic anemia. The CDR3 runs from the conserved cysteine through the conserved F or W. D genes are given only for firm matches. Some rows have no size entry. The others give once, few or many, or a class for an expanded clone.

>TRBV10-3|TRBJ2-1|TRBD2|medium-sized
TGTGCCATCAGTGAGTTGAGCGGGAGGGATAATGAGCAGTTCTTC
CAISELSGRDNEQFF
>TRBV11-2|TRBJ2-5|.|few
TGTGCCAGCAGCTTAGGATGGGGCGACGGTAACCTAGAGACCCAGTACTTC
CASSLGWGDGNLETQYF
>TRBV10-3|TRBJ2-7|.|.
TGTGCCATCAGTGAGTCTTACTACGAGCAGTACTTC
CAISESYYEQYF
>TRBV15|TRBJ1-1|.|.
TGTGCCACCAGCAGGGGGGGGAACACTGAAGCTTTCTTT
CATSRGGNTEAFF
>TRBV15|TRBJ1-1|.|.
TGTGCCACCAGCAGGAGCTGGAGGTCGCTCACTGAAGCTTTCTTT
CATSRSWRSLTEAFF
>TRBV20-1|TRBJ2-5|TRBD1|.
TGCAGTGCCCAAGGACAGGCAGGCCGCCGAGAGACCCAGTACTTC
CSAQGQAGRRETQYF
>TRBV15|TRBJ1-2|.|.
TGTGCCACCAGCAGAGATAGGGGGTTCTATGGCTACACCTTC
CATSRDRGFYGYTF
>TRBV10-3|TRBJ1-2|.|.
TGTGCCATCAGTGAGTCGCATACTCATGGCTACACCTTC
CAISESHTHGYTF
>TRBV2|TRBJ1-4|TRBD1|.
TGTGCCAGCATCGTGGGTGGGACAGCTAATGAAAAACTGTTTTTT
CASIVGGTANEKLFF
>TRBV20-1|TRBJ1-1|.|once
TGCAGTGCTAGAGGTGGGGTCACTGAAGCTTTCTTT
CSARGGVTEAFF
>TRBV11-2|TRBJ1-2|.|.
TGTGCCAGCAGCATACAGAATAACTATGGCTACACCTTC
CASSIQNNYGYTF
>TRBV7-9|TRBJ2-7|.|.
TGTGCCAGCAGCAGGTTTCGGGACGAGCAGTACTTC
CASSRFRDEQYF
>TRBV15|TRBJ1-5|.|many
TGTGCCACCAGCAGAGAATGGACAGCTAATCAGCCCCAGCATTTT
CATSREWTANQPQHF
>TRBV20-1|TRBJ2-2|TRBD2|.
TGCAGTGCTCCTGGGACTAGCGGAGGGACCGGGGAGCTGTTTTTT
CSAPGTSGGTGELFF
>TRBV20-1|TRBJ2-7|.|.
TGCAGTGCTAGAGACCTGGGCTACGAGCAGTACTTC
CSARDLGYEQYF
>TRBV3-1|TRBJ1-2|.|.
TGCGCCAGCAGCCAAGGACAGCTGGACGGCTATGGCCACACCTTC
CASSQGQLDGYGHTF
>TRBV19|TRBJ1-2|.|.
TGTGACAAAAACCCGGGGCTCCGCTATGGCTACACCTTC
CDKNPGLRYGYTF
>TRBV6-6|TRBJ2-1|.|hyperexpanded
TGTGCCAGCAGTTACCGCGAGACTAACGAGCAGTTCTTC
CASSYRETNEQFF
>TRBV11-2|TRBJ2-1|.|.
TGTGCCAGCAGCTGGCCCCGACAGACCCACAACAATGAGCAGTTCTTT
CASSWPRQTHNNEQFF
>TRBV19|TRBJ2-7|.|.
TGTGCCAGTAGTAGTGACAGAATACCTCCCTACGAGCAGTACTTC
CASSSDRIPPYEQYF
>TRBV7-9|TRBJ1-1|.|.
TGTGCCAGCAGGTTGACGACAGGCCCCTACACTGAAGCTTTCTTT
CASRLTTGPYTEAFF
>TRBV11-2|TRBJ2-1|.|.
TGTGTCAGCAGCTTAGAGGGTAGCGCCTCCTACAATGAGCAGTTCTTC
CVSSLEGSASYNEQFF
>TRBV10-1|TRBJ2-1|.|many
TGCGCCAGCAGTTCGGGCCCGGGTCTCATTAGTAGTGAGCAGTTCTTC
CASSSGPGLISSEQFF
>TRBV24-1|TRBJ2-3|TRBD2|few
TGTGCCACCAGTGATTCGAGTGGGCGGGGGGGCCGTGATACGCAGTATTTT
CATSDSSGRGGRDTQYF
>TRBV20-1|TRBJ2-7|.|few
TGCAGTGCTACAGGGGTTCACGAGCAGTACTTC
CSATGVHEQYF
>TRBV7-3|TRBJ1-1|.|.
TGTGCCAGCAGCCTCCACCCCACGTTGAACACTGAAGCTTTCTTT
CASSLHPTLNTEAFF
>TRBV19|TRBJ1-2|.|.
TGTGCCACGGAAGCAGGGGTTGGCTACACCTTC
CATEAGVGYTF
>TRBV24-1|TRBJ2-2|TRBD1|.
TGTGCCACCAGTGACCCGGACAGGGGGGTCACCGGGGAGCTGCTTTTC
CATSDPDRGVTGELLF
>TRBV29-1|TRBJ2-1|TRBD1|.
TGCAGCTCGTTAGCGGGAGCAGGCACCGGGACAGGGGGCAATGAGCAGTTCTTC
CSSLAGAGTGTGGNEQFF
>TRBV24-1|TRBJ1-5|TRBD1|few
TGTGCCACCAGTGATCGGGACAGTTCCAATCAGCCCCAGCATTTT
CATSDRDSSNQPQHF
>TRBV10-3|TRBJ1-1|.|.
TGTGCCATCAGTGAGTCGACGACAGCTGAAGCTTTCTTT
CAISESTTAEAFF
>TRBV4-1|TRBJ2-2|TRBD1|.
TGCGCCAGCAGTATGGACAGGTTGAACACCGGGGAGCTGTTTTTT
CASSMDRLNTGELFF
>TRBV20-1|TRBJ2-7|.|.
TGCAGTGCTAGAGCCCCCTCGAGTGGGGTGGGCGAGCAGTACTTC
CSARAPSSGVGEQYF
>TRBV29-1|TRBJ2-7|.|.
TGCAGCGTACCCTCGGGGCGATCCTACTACGAGCAGTACTTC
CSVPSGRSYYEQYF
>TRBV29-1|TRBJ1-1|.|.
TGCAGCGTTGAGAGGACGGCCAACACTGAAGCTTTCTTT
CSVERTANTEAFF
>TRBV20-1|TRBJ1-5|TRBD1|.
TGCAGTGCTAGTCTGGGACAGGAGGCCCGCAGCAATCAGCCCCAGCATTTT
CSASLGQEARSNQPQHF
>TRBV7-8|TRBJ1-6|.|.
TGTGCCAGCAGCCCAAGTAGTTCACCCCTCCACTTT
CASSPSSSPLHF
>TRBV7-2|TRBJ1-2|.|.
TGTGCCAGCAGCCCCTCCACCGTCTATGGCTACACCTTC
CASSPSTVYGYTF
>TRBV10-1|TRBJ1-1|.|.
TGCGCCAGCAGCCTCAGGAGAGGTCGAGACACTGGTGCTTTCTTT
CASSLRRGRDTGAFF
>TRBV7-9|TRBJ2-7|.|.
TGTGCCAGCGCTGGACTTACTTCCTCCTACGAGCAGTACTTC
CASAGLTSSYEQYF
>TRBV2|TRBJ2-1|.|.
TGTGCCAGCAGAGGGAGCAGGGATTACAATGAGCAGTTCTTC
CASRGSRDYNEQFF
>TRBV25-1|TRBJ2-5|TRBD2|.
TGTGCCAGCAGTGAGAGTCGGCGGGAGGTCAAAGAGACCCAGTACTTC
CASSESRREVKETQYF
>TRBV15|TRBJ2-7|.|.
TGTGCCACCAGCAGAGAGACAGGTGTATCCTACGAGCAGTACTTC
CATSRETGVSYEQYF
>TRBV10-3|TRBJ1-2|TRBD1|.
TGTGCCATCAGTGACAGGGGGCTCGATGGCTACACCTTC
CAISDRGLDGYTF